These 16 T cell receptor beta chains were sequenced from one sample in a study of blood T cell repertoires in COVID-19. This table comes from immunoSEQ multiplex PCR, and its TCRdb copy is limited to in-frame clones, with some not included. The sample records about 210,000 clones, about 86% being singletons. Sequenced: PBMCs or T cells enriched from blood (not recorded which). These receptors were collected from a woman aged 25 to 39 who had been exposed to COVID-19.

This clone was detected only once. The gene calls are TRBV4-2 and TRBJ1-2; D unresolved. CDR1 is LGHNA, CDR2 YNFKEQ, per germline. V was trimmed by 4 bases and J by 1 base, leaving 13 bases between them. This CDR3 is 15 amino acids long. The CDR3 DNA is TGTGCCAGCAGCCTGTCCCCTACCGATAACTATGGCTACACCTTC. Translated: CASSLSPTDNYGYTF.

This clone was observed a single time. DNA of the CDR3: TGTGCCAGCAGCCCCATGGGACAGGGGTACGAGCAGTACTTC. Translation: CASSPMGQGYEQYF. This sequence joins TRBV3-1 (or the pseudogene TRBV3-2) and TRBJ2-7; the match to TRBD1 covers 10 bases. The V and J ends lost 4 bases and 4 bases, in that order; junction bases with no gene match: 4. In germline, CDR1 is LGHDT, CDR2 YNNKEL (reference sequence). The CDR3 covers 14 residues.

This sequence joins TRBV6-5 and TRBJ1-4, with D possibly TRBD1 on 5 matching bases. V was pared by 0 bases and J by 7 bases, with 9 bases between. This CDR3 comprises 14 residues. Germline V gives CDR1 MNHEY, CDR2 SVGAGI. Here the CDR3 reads CASSYSGGVEKLFF. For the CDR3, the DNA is TGTGCCAGCAGTTACTCGGGGGGGGTTGAAAAACTGTTTTTT.

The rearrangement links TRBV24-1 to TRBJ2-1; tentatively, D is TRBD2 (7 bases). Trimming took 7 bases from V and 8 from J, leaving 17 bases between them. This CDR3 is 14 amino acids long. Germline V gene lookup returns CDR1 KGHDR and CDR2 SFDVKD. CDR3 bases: TGTGCCACCAGAAATCAGGGGAGGGAGGATGAGCAGTTCTTC. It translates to CATRNQGREDEQFF.

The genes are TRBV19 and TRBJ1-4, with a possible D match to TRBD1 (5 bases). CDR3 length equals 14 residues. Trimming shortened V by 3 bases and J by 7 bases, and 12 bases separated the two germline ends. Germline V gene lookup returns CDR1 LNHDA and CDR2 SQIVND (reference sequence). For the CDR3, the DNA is TGTGCCAGTAGTATCATGGGGCCGAGTGAAAAACTGTTTTTT. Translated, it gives CASSIMGPSEKLFF.

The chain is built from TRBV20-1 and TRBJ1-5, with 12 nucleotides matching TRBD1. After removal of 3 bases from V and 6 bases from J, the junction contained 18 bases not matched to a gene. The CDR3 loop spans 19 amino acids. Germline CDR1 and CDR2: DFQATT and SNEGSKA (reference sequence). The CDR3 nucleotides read TGCAGTGCTAGTGAAACCGGGACAGGGGGCGGTACAAGTCCTCAGCCCCAGCATTTT. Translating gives CSASETGTGGGTSPQPQHF.

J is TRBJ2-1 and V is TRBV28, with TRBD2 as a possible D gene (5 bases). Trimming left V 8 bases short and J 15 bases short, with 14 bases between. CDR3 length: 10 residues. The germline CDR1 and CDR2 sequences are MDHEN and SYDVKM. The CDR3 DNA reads TGTGCCAGCGGCCCGGACCGGGGGTTCTTC. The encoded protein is CASGPDRGFF.

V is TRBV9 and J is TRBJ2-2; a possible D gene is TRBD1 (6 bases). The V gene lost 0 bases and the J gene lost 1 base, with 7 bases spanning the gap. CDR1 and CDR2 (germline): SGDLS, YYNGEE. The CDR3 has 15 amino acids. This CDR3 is CASSVVQGNTGELFF. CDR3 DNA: TGTGCCAGCAGCGTAGTACAGGGGAACACCGGGGAGCTGTTTTTT.

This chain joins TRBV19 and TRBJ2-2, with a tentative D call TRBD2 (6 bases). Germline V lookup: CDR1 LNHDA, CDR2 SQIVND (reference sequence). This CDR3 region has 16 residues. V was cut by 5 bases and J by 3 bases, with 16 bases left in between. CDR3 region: CASSPTRGSYTGELFF. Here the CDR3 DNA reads TGTGCCAGTAGTCCCACTCGGGGGTCGTACACCGGGGAGCTGTTTTTT.

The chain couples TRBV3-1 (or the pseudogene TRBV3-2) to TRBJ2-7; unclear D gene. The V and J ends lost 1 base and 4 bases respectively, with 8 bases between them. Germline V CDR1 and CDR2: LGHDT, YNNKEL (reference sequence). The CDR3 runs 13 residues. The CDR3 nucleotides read TGTGCCAGCAGCCAAGCTTCGTTTTACGAGCAGTACTTC. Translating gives CASSQASFYEQYF.

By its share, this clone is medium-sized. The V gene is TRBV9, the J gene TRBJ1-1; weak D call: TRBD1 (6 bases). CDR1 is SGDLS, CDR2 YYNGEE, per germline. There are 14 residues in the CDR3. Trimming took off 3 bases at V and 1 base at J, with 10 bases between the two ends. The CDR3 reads CASSAQTGNTEAFF. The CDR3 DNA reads TGTGCCAGCAGCGCACAGACAGGGAACACTGAAGCTTTCTTT. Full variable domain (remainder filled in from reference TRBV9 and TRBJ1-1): DSGVTQTPKHLITATGQRVTLRCSPRSGDLSVYWYQQSLDQGLQFLIQYYNGEERAKGNILERFSAQQFPDLHSELNLSSLELGDSALYFCASSAQTGNTEAFFGQGTRLTVV.

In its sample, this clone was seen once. The CDR3, as DNA: TGTGCCAGCAGCCAAGATGGGAGTTCCGCCGAGCAGTACTTC. It specifies CASSQDGSSAEQYF. This chain links TRBV3-1 (or the pseudogene TRBV3-2) with TRBJ2-7, with a weak D call TRBD2 (5 bases). Germline V lookup: CDR1 LGHDT, CDR2 YNNKEL (reference sequence). The CDR3 has 14 residues. Trimming removed 0 bases from V and 6 bases from J, with 12 bases in between.

CDR3 coding DNA: TGTGCCAGCAGCTTCCTTTGGGCGGAGGTCTATGGCTACACCTTC. It encodes CASSFLWAEVYGYTF. This chain joins TRBV5-6 and TRBJ1-2; D is unresolved. This CDR3 is 15 amino acids long. CDR1 is SGHDT and CDR2 is YYEEEE in the germline V gene. V was trimmed by 2 bases and J by 4 bases, leaving 15 bases between them.

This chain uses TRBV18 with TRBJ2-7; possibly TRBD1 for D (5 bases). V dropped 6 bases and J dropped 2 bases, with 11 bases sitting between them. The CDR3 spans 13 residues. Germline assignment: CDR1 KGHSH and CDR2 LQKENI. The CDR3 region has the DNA TGTGCCAGCTCCCTAACAGGAACCTACGAGCAGTACTTC. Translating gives CASSLTGTYEQYF.

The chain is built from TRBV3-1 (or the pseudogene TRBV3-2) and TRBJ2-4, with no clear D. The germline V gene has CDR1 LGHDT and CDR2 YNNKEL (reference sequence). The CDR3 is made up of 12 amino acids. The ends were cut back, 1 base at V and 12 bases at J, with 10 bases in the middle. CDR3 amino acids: CASSQVISDQYF. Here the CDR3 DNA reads TGTGCCAGCAGCCAAGTAATCTCAGATCAGTACTTC.

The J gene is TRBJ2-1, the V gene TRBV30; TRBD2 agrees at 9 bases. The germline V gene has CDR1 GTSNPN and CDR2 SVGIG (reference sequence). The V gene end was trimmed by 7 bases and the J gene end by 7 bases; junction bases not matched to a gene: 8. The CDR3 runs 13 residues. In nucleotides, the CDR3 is TGTGCCTCTCTAGGCGGGGGGGCAAATGAGCAGTTCTTC. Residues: CASLGGGANEQFF.